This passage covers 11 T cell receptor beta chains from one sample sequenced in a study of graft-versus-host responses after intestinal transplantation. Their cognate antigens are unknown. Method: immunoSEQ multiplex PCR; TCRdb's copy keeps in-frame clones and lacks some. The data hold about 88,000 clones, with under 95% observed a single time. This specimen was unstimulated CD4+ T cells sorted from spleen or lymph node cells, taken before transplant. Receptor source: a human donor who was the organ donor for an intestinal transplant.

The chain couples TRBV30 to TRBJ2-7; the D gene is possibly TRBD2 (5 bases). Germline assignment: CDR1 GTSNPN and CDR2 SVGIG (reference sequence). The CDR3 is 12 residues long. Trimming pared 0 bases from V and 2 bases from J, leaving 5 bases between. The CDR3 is CAWSVLAYEQYF. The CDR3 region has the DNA TGTGCCTGGAGTGTACTAGCCTACGAGCAGTACTTC.

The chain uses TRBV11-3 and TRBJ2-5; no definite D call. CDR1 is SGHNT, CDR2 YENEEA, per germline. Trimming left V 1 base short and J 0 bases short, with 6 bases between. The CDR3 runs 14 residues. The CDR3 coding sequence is TGTGCCAGCAGCTTAGGAGTAAACCAAGAGACCCAGTACTTC. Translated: CASSLGVNQETQYF. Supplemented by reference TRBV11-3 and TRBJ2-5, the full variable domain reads EAGVVQSPRYKIIEKKQPVAFWCNPISGHNTLYWYLQNLGQGPELLIRYENEEAVDDSQLPKDRFSAERLKGVDSTLKIQPAELGDSAVYLCASSLGVNQETQYFGPGTRLLVL.

In nucleotides, the CDR3 is TGTGCTAGTGGTTTACAGGGGGCGATTGATGCTTTCTTT. It translates to CASGLQGAIDAFF. The chain carries TRBV12-5 and TRBJ1-1, with 9 positions matching TRBD1. The CDR3 is 13 residues long. V shed 3 bases and J 11 bases; nucleotides not matched to a gene: 7. The V gene's germline CDR1 is LGHNT and CDR2 FRNRAP.

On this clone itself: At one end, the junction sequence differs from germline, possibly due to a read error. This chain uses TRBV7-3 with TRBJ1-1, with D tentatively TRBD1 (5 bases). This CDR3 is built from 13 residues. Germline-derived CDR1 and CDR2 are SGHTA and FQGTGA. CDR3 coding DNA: TGTGCCAATACCCCGGGACTGAACATTGAAGCTTTCTTT. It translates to CANTPGLNIEAFF. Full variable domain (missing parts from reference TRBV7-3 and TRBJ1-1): GAGVSQTPSNKVTEKGKYVELRCDPISGHTALYWYRQSLGQGPEFLIYFQGTGAADDSGLPNDRFFAVRPEGSVSTLKIQRTERGDSAVYLCANTPGLNIEAFFGQGTRLTVV.

CDR3 residues: CASSQAGGETQYF. The CDR3 nucleotides read TGCGCCAGCAGCCAAGCGGGGGGGGAGACCCAGTACTTC. The chain carries TRBV4-1 and TRBJ2-5; TRBD2 aligns across 8 bases. This CDR3 has 13 residues. Trimming took 1 base from V and 5 from J; bases not matched to a gene: 0. Germline assignment: CDR1 MGHRA and CDR2 YSYEKL.

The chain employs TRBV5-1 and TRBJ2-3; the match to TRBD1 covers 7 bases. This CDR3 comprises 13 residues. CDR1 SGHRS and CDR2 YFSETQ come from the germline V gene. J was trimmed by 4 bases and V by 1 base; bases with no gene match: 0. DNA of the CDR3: TGCGCCAGCAGCTTGCAGGGGGCAGATACGCAGTATTTT. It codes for CASSLQGADTQYF.

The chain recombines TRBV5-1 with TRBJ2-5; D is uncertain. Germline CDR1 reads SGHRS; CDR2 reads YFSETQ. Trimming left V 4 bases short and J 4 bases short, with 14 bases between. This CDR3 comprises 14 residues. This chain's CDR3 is CASSRELPGETQYF. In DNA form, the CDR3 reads TGCGCCAGCAGCCGCGAACTCCCAGGAGAGACCCAGTACTTC.

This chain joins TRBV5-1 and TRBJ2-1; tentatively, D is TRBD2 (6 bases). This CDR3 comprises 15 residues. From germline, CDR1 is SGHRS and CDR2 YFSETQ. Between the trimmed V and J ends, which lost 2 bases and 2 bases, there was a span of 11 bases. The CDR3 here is CASSLTGVAYNEQFF. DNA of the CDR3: TGCGCCAGCAGCTTAACGGGAGTTGCCTACAATGAGCAGTTCTTC.

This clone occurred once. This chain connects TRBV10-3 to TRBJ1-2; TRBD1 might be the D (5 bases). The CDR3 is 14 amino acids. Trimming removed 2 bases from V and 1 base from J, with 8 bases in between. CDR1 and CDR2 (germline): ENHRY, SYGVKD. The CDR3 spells CAISEPRVNYGYTF. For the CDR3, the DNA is TGTGCCATCAGTGAGCCCAGGGTTAACTATGGCTACACCTTC.

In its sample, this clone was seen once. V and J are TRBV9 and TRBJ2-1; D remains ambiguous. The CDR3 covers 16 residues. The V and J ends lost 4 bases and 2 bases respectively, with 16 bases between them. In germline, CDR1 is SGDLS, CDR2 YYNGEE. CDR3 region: CASSIRTKLTYNEQFF. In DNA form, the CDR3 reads TGTGCCAGCAGCATACGAACTAAACTCACCTACAATGAGCAGTTCTTC.

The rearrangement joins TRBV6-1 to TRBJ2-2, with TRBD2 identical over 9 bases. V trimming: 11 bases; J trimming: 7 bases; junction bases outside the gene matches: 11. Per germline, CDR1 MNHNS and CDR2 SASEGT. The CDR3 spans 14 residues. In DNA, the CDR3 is TGTGCCGGCGGGGGGGGAGGGCTTGGCGGGGAGCTGTTTTTT. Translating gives CAGGGGGLGGELFF.